This TCR beta chain was observed in a study of cytomegalovirus exposure and HLA in healthy donors. Sequencing used immunoSEQ multiplex PCR; TCRdb keeps in-frame clones, though not all of them. The table lists 250,000 to 400,000 clones, roughly 86% of them singletons. Germline CDR1 reads SGHDN; CDR2 reads FVKESK. V lost 3 bases and J lost 0; bases outside the gene matches: 5. This CDR3 has 16 residues. The sample comprised PBMCs. The TCR was taken from a man in his thirties or forties in good health and CMV-seronegative. J is TRBJ2-1 and V is TRBV14; 7 bases line up with TRBD2. The DNA for the CDR3 is TGTGCCAGCAGCCACCAGGGCGGGGGCTCCTACAATGAGCAGTTCTTC. It translates to CASSHQGGGSYNEQFF.